This T cell receptor (beta chain) derives from a study of cytomegalovirus exposure and HLA in healthy donors (dated by TCRdb to between 2016 and 2019). Turning to the overall study: An earlier analysis of some 500 of the donors reported 250 to 350 Gb of sequence data and roughly 100 million unique TCR beta sequences from 150 million to 200 million T cells. An early release that covered fewer than 750 HLA-typed donors contained approximately 300 gigabases of sequencing data and tens of millions of unique TCR sequences. Among the approximately 400 genotyped donors, around 81% belonged to the genetic ancestry cluster associated with self-reported Caucasian donors. The study aimed to test whether signatures of past pathogen exposure could be identified by cataloging public T cell receptors. The T cell repertoires of 550 to 850 subjects were profiled by immunosequencing and related to cytomegalovirus serostatus. Besides the first cohort of 666 subjects, a separate validation cohort made up of roughly 120 different subjects was used. To predict cytomegalovirus infection status, the study combined high-throughput TCR immunosequencing, statistical association of individual TCRs with disease status, and machine learning. In a later analysis, previously published TCR beta repertoires from roughly 710 donors were re-analyzed and high-resolution HLA genotyping was added so that TCR occurrence patterns could be studied. In the later analysis, no new phenotypic data were used to find candidate immune exposures; instead, reliance was placed on TCR beta sequences and their occurrence across donors. An earlier analysis of more than 450 of the donors used high-throughput TCR beta sequencing to judge whether each TCR beta V gene segment behaved as functional or pseudogenic. Alongside the repertoire data, information on donor age, sex, ethnicity and CMV serostatus was compiled. A later genetic analysis took genome-wide SNP genotypes for about three fifths of the 666 donors and used that subset as a discovery cohort. Every discovery cohort repertoire had been produced on one sequencing platform. Class I and class II HLA loci were covered by the typing at four-digit resolution. Typing coverage varied by locus: roughly 629-640 donors for A, B, C, DRB1 and DQB1; roughly 520 for DQA1; more than 600 for DPA1; around 490 for DPB1. A few DR-DQ haplotypes were treated as single units for association and clustering because of strong linkage in the cohort. Among 300 to 500 genotyped donors of the cohort, an average of about 220,000 unique TCR beta nucleotide sequences was sequenced per donor, of which roughly 17% were non-productive.

The cohort consisted of 650 to 850 healthy bone marrow donors. At the time of sampling, every cohort member was nominally healthy, though immune exposures that went unrecorded were likely present. The donor tested CMV seronegative and was one of the 352 seronegative cohort members. A peripheral blood sample was provided by each donor, and peripheral blood mononuclear cells were used for TCR beta sequencing. The Qiagen DNeasy Blood Extraction Kit was used to extract genomic DNA from the blood cell samples. Study-wide findings and limitations: Strong co-occurrence of HLA alleles, especially DR and DQ, made assigning TCR associations to individual alleles difficult. Because counts were too low, around 18 rarely observed V segments, including chromosome 9 orphons, were left out of the earlier analysis of a few hundred of the donors. In vitro tests confirmed that a few of the cytomegalovirus-associated TCR beta chains recognize cytomegalovirus antigens. The sequencing pipeline was judged likely to have produced a cluster of highly shared sequence variants as a technical artifact. Linkage disequilibrium might explain the correlated functional status among segregating V segments, but an unknown experimental factor could not be excluded. A later genetic analysis associated a missense DCLRE1C variant with V-gene and J-gene trimming of TCR beta chains, and an independent cohort replicated the association. Cytomegalovirus status was reported to be diagnosed by the classifier with high specificity and sensitivity in both the original and validation cohorts. Some IMGT-functional V segments, including TRBV6-2 and TRBV6-3, could not be told apart with the 87-base-pair reads, so those segments were excluded. CMV serostatus was the only immune exposure information available for the cohort. According to a later analysis, most CMV-associated TCR beta chains appeared to be HLA-restricted, and the HLA associations seemed to be driven largely by CMV exposure. HLA typing was unavailable for some donors at each locus, so association tests used only the typed subset. A later analysis found that HLA-associated TCR beta chains were more clonally expanded and had lower generation probabilities than equally common non-associated chains. Several of the top co-occurrence clusters appeared to be linked to parvovirus B19, influenza, CMV and Epstein-Barr virus, according to a later analysis. According to the authors, the approach could potentially be generalized to other disease states and immunological phenotypes. In an earlier analysis of some 640 of the donors, most TCR beta V segments were observed in productive rearrangements about 87% or about 30% of the time, broadly matching IMGT annotations. The study listed 150 to 200 TCR beta chains as associated with cytomegalovirus. Compared with the approximately 700-donor mean, donors in an Asian-associated ancestry cluster had fewer N-insertions in productive TCRs, according to a later genetic analysis. A further reported finding was that TCR beta sequences accurately predicted the HLA-A and HLA-B alleles for most subjects in the first cohort. The cohort was sequenced for TCR beta chains only, and without alpha or paired-chain data the features that could be detected were limited. In a later analysis, about 17,000 TCR beta sequences were associated with specific HLA alleles at a false discovery rate of 0.05. Across donors, most TCR sequences were observed very rarely, whereas some public TCRs were present in many individuals. In a later analysis, TCR association rates were found to vary across HLA loci, with the most associated TCRs seen for DRB1 alleles and the fewest for HLA-C alleles. Presence/absence analyses assumed roughly uniform sequencing depth across donors, an assumption that may not hold.

Regarding this clone: The antigen it recognizes is unknown. One base away there is no much larger clone; base qualities are not given.

The library was prepared using the immunoSEQ multiplex PCR assay. A mixture of 60 forward primers for TCR Vbeta segments and 13 reverse primers for TCR Jbeta segments was used in the multiplex PCR. The CDR3 region of rearranged TCR beta genes was amplified from genomic DNA with a multiplex PCR assay. The Illumina HiSeq System was used to sequence the amplified TCR beta libraries as 87-base-pair reads. The paper's processing steps were these. In a later analysis, 70 million to 95 million unique TCR beta chains were counted across the 650 to 750 repertoires, and roughly 11 million of these chains were shared by at least two donors. Raw reads were error-corrected and collapsed into unique sequences with a nearest-neighbor algorithm that merged closely related sequences to remove PCR and sequencing errors. To assign V, D and J gene segments, CDR3 sequences were aligned to IMGT reference sequences. For a sequence to be retained, a match of at least six nucleotides was required to both a V gene segment and a J gene segment. Rearrangements were called productive when the CDR3 lacked stop codons and stayed in frame with V and J; all others were non-productive. Following IMGT convention, CDR3 was defined as the stretch from the second conserved V-encoded cysteine to the conserved J-encoded phenylalanine. In an earlier analysis of roughly 610 of the donors, sequences lacking an unambiguous match to a single V gene segment were excluded. In an earlier analysis of 500 to 750 of the donors, V segments were called functional above 56.7% productive rearrangements and were called segregating when the between-donor standard deviation exceeded 5%. A statistical classification framework was developed to diagnose cytomegalovirus status using the catalog of TCR beta chain sequences. A later analysis assigned V and J genes by comparing TCR nucleotide sequences with IMGT/GENE-DB human TR gene sequences. Using the TCRdist pipeline, a later analysis assigned CDR3 sequences along with most-parsimonious VDJ recombination scenarios. In a later analysis, each TCR beta chain was defined by its CDR3 amino acid sequence together with its V-gene family, and reads without a unique V-gene family were excluded. To address suspected cross-contamination and a sequencing artifact, a later analysis removed approximately 600 highly shared, low-generation-probability nucleotide sequences. In a later analysis, a clonal expansion index for each public chain was calculated from normalized within-repertoire ranks of inferred template counts. In a later analysis, generation probabilities were computed with a VDJ recombination model fitted to out-of-frame rearrangements, and the resulting probabilities were checked against IGoR. In a later analysis, TCR-TCR, TCR-HLA and TCR-CMV co-occurrence was scored with hypergeometric tests, and a repertoire-size bias correction was applied to TCR pairs. A later analysis estimated false discovery rates by permuting HLA or CMV assignments 20 times. In a later analysis, co-occurring TCRs were grouped with DBSCAN, and TCRdist sequence similarity was added when clustering was performed within HLA-allele-positive subsets. Repertoires with fewer than 30,000 or more than 120,000 public chains, plus five repertoires with anomalous nucleotide sharing, were excluded from co-occurrence clustering. This immuneACCESS table, as held by TCRdb, lists in-frame sequences with V and J called but not all clones. Of the missing ones, under half trace to an unresolved V gene in checked studies; the others have no known cause. V, J and clone size reflect that table, while D and trimming were determined from the DNA. The sample table contains some 150,000 clones; only one count was recorded for more than 60% of them. About 3.5% of the sample is taken by the ten largest.

For CDR1 and CDR2, the germline V gene lists SGHTA and FQGNSA. V and J lose 3 bases and 9 bases, and a span of 9 bases separates them. The CDR3 has 12 amino acids, counting the end cysteine and phenylalanine. Only the CDR3 DNA is retained, 36 bases long and in frame from the first base. The source is a middle-aged man in good health and CMV-seronegative. The sample was PBMCs. The sequence links TRBV7-2 to TRBJ2-1; the D segment could be TRBD2, given 5 matching bases. The CDR3 protein sequence reads: CASSFTGFEQFF. The nucleotides read TGTGCCAGCAGCTTTACGGGGTTTGAGCAGTTCTTC.